The sequence of this TCR beta chain was determined in a study of CD8+ T cells in alopecia areata. To note about this clone: No antigen is known for it.

The sample's treatment: oral pan-JAK inhibitor, 5-10 mg twice daily. Per germline, CDR1 SGHAT and CDR2 FQNNGV. The CDR3 runs 16 residues. Trimming removed 5 bases at V and 8 bases at J, with 24 bases between. Findings and limits, study-wide: Clonality in lesional scalp, especially alopecia totalis/universalis, exceeded that of normal scalp.

cDNA prepared by RNA extraction and subsequent reverse transcription served as the template for sequencing. The data were produced by immunoSEQ multiplex PCR, yet TCRdb's version contains in-frame clones alone and is incomplete. The sample has 110,000 to 150,000 clones; nearly 55% are singletons. This clonotype was sampled from a human donor with alopecia areata. The chain links TRBV11-2 to TRBJ2-5; TRBD2 might be the D (6 bases). The sample was CD8+ T cells sorted from blood, taken at week 4, from a patient treated with tofacitinib. The DNA for the CDR3 is TGTGCCAGCAGCCCCCCCTTGGGTAGCGGATATCATACCCAGTACTTC. This sequence encodes CASSPPLGSGYHTQYF.